This passage covers 29 T cell receptor beta chains from one sample sequenced in a study of T cell changes during pregnancy in multiple sclerosis. The method was immunoSEQ multiplex PCR; TCRdb's version includes in-frame clones alone and lacks a portion of them. The sample records approximately 62,000 clones, 90% to 95% being singletons. The sequencing used CD8+ T cells from peripheral blood mononuclear cells, collected in the second trimester of pregnancy. The receptors shown here come from a female donor with multiple sclerosis, enrolled in a pregnancy study.

This clone was recorded only once. The genes are TRBV6-5 and TRBJ1-5; 7 nucleotides line up with TRBD1. Trimming cost V 6 bases and J 6 bases; bases outside gene matches: 8. Germline V gene data show CDR1 as MNHEY and CDR2 as SVGAGI. The CDR3 extends over 14 amino acids. The CDR3 sequence is CASREQGQFQPQHF. CDR3 bases: TGTGCCAGCAGGGAACAGGGACAGTTTCAGCCCCAGCATTTT.

This rearrangement joins TRBV6-5 to TRBJ1-2; 8 bases agree with TRBD1. The germline V gene has CDR1 MNHEY and CDR2 SVGAGI. V dropped 6 bases and J dropped 4; count of bases not matched to a gene: 4. CDR3 length: 13 amino acids. CDR3 nucleotides: TGTGCCAGCAGCGCAGGGGGCGGCTATGGCTACACCTTC. Protein: CASSAGGGYGYTF.

This clone was seen more than once but under ten times. V usage is TRBV2 and J usage is TRBJ1-1; no clear D. The CDR3 loop spans 12 amino acids. The germline CDR1 and CDR2 sequences are SNHLY and FYNNEI. V dropped 7 bases and J dropped 7 bases, with 13 bases sitting between them. The DNA of the CDR3 is TGTGCCAGCACACCTTCGGGGTTTGAAGCTTTCTTT. Encoded protein: CASTPSGFEAFF.

This chain connects TRBV6-1 to TRBJ2-7; no reliable D call. The CDR3 is 12 amino acids. V lost 4 bases to trimming and J lost 5 bases, with 9 bases between them. In germline, CDR1 is MNHNS, CDR2 SASEGT. For the CDR3, the DNA is TGTGCCAGCAGTGCCTACCTGGACGAGCAGTACTTC. Translation: CASSAYLDEQYF.

This clone was seen a single time. The chain has TRBV11-2 and TRBJ2-1, with D perhaps TRBD2 (5 bases). Germline V gives CDR1 SGHAT, CDR2 FQNNGV. Trimming took 4 bases from V and 6 from J, leaving 10 bases between them. This CDR3 has 13 residues. The CDR3 DNA is TGTGCCAGCAGCTACACTAGTCCCAATGAGCAGTTCTTC. Translated, it gives CASSYTSPNEQFF. Using reference TRBV11-2 and TRBJ2-1 for the parts outside the CDR3, the full variable domain is EAGVAQSPRYKIIEKRQSVAFWCNPISGHATLYWYQQILGQGPKLLIQFQNNGVVDDSQLPKDRFSAERLKGVDSTLKIQPAKLEDSAVYLCASSYTSPNEQFFGPGTRLTVL.

The V call is TRBV9, the J call TRBJ1-2, with TRBD1 as a possible D gene (5 bases). There are 14 residues in the CDR3. The germline CDR1 and CDR2 sequences are SGDLS and YYNGEE. The germline V and J ends were trimmed by 4 bases and 4 bases, with 14 bases remaining between them. The CDR3 here is CASSLGEGPYGYTF. CDR3 nucleotide sequence: TGTGCCAGCAGCCTAGGGGAGGGACCCTATGGCTACACCTTC.

This clone was found once. The chain combines TRBV15 with TRBJ1-4, with D possibly TRBD1 on 6 matching bases. The germline V gene has CDR1 LNHNV and CDR2 YYDKDF (reference sequence). The CDR3 consists of 16 residues. Trimming left V 1 base short and J 4 bases short, with 13 bases between. As DNA, the CDR3 is TGTGCCACCAGCAGAGTGCAGGGGTCGCTTAATGAAAAACTGTTTTTT. Its translation is CATSRVQGSLNEKLFF.

Written as DNA, the CDR3 is TGTGCCAGCAGCGTAGATCCCACACAGGGGGCGCGAGGCTACACCTTC. Translating it yields CASSVDPTQGARGYTF. The rearrangement links TRBV9 to TRBJ1-2, with TRBD1 matching 9 bases. V was clipped by 0 bases and J by 8 bases; unmatched bases: 11. The CDR3 is 16 residues long. The germline gives CDR1 SGDLS, CDR2 YYNGEE.

The V call is TRBV5-4, the J call TRBJ2-7, with 8 bases aligning to TRBD1. The CDR3 is 14 residues long. The trim removed 4 bases at V and 5 bases at J, leaving 8 bases unmatched. Germline assignment: CDR1 SGHNT and CDR2 YYREEE (reference sequence). CDR3 loop: CASSGGTGSHEQYF. In DNA, the CDR3 is TGTGCCAGCAGCGGGGGGACAGGTTCCCACGAGCAGTACTTC. The full variable domain, in which reference TRBV5-4 and TRBJ2-7 provide the parts outside the CDR3, is ETGVTQSPTHLIKTRGQQVTLRCSSQSGHNTVSWYQQALGQGPQFIFQYYREEENGRGNFPPRFSGLQFPNYSSELNVNALELDDSALYLCASSGGTGSHEQYFGPGTRLTVT.

This chain joins TRBV11-1 and TRBJ2-5, with 10 nucleotides matching TRBD2. Germline V gene lookup returns CDR1 SGHAT and CDR2 FQDESV (reference sequence). J lost 5 bases, V lost 1 base, and 4 bases had no gene match. This CDR3 is 15 amino acids long. CDR3 protein: CASSLERGGRETQYF. CDR3 coding DNA: TGTGCCAGCAGCTTAGAGCGGGGGGGCCGGGAGACCCAGTACTTC.

The chain carries TRBV18 and TRBJ2-1; 8 nucleotides align to TRBD2. CDR1 and CDR2 from the germline V gene are KGHSH and LQKENI. Germline trimming cut 3 bases from V and 3 bases from J; bases unmatched to any gene: 4. The CDR3 totals 15 residues. The DNA of the CDR3 is TGTGCCAGCTCACCCCCGGGAGGGTTCTACAATGAGCAGTTCTTC. The encoded protein is CASSPPGGFYNEQFF.

The J gene is TRBJ1-2, the V gene TRBV4-1, with 7 bases that match TRBD1. Trimming cost V 8 bases and J 3 bases; bases outside gene matches: 9. This CDR3 has 14 residues. Germline CDR1 and CDR2: MGHRA and YSYEKL. CDR3 in DNA: TGCGCCAGCGGAGGGGGCGGTTCGGACTATGGCTACACCTTC. Translated: CASGGGGSDYGYTF.

The chain joins TRBV6-1 to TRBJ2-5, with 12 bases fitting TRBD2. The germline CDR1 and CDR2 sequences are MNHNS and SASEGT. V was pared by 3 bases and J by 5 bases, with 10 bases of the junction left unmatched. This CDR3 contains 17 residues. CDR3 amino acids: CASSDPWTSGDLETQYF. The DNA of the CDR3 is TGTGCCAGCAGTGACCCCTGGACTAGCGGGGATTTGGAGACCCAGTACTTC.

The chain uses TRBV27 and TRBJ1-5, with TRBD1 identical over 8 bases. Germline V gene lookup returns CDR1 MNHEY and CDR2 SMNVEV (reference sequence). With V trimmed by 4 bases and J by 5 bases, 4 bases remained unmatched. The CDR3 spans 14 residues. In DNA form, the CDR3 reads TGTGCCAGCAGTTCGGGACAGGCCCATCAGCCCCAGCATTTT. This sequence encodes CASSSGQAHQPQHF.

In DNA, the CDR3 is TGTGCCAGCGTCCTCGGGGAGGAAGACACTGAAGCTTTCTTT. It codes for CASVLGEEDTEAFF. The V and J genes are TRBV6-5 and TRBJ1-1; no firm D call. CDR1 is MNHEY and CDR2 is SVGAGI in the germline V gene. This CDR3 is 14 amino acids long. Trimming left V 8 bases short and J 3 bases short, with 16 bases between.

The chain carries TRBV4-3 and TRBJ2-7, with 7 bases that match TRBD1. Trimming took 4 bases from V and 2 from J; bases not matched to a gene: 2. The CDR3 loop spans 13 amino acids. The germline CDR1 and CDR2 sequences are LGHNA and YSLEER. This CDR3 is CASSPGQAYEQYF. The CDR3 nucleotides read TGCGCCAGCAGCCCCGGACAGGCCTACGAGCAGTACTTC.

V is TRBV7-2 and J is TRBJ1-4; unclear D gene. Germline lookup yields CDR1 SGHTA and CDR2 FQGNSA. This CDR3 region has 14 residues. Between the trimmed V and J ends, which lost 3 bases and 8 bases, there was a span of 13 bases. The CDR3 here is CASSFDGGNEKLFF. The CDR3 nucleotides are TGTGCCAGCAGCTTTGATGGAGGGAACGAAAAACTGTTTTTT.

The chain combines TRBV19 with TRBJ2-7; D remains unclear. Trimming took 3 bases from V and 12 from J, leaving 15 bases between them. The CDR3 spans 12 residues. From germline, CDR1 is LNHDA and CDR2 SQIVND (reference sequence). The CDR3 DNA reads as TGTGCCAGTAGTATCGCTACAGACATACTGTACTTC. It yields the protein CASSIATDILYF.

This chain connects TRBV29-1 to TRBJ2-1; 7 bases align to TRBD1. This CDR3 has 16 residues. Germline V lookup: CDR1 SQVTM, CDR2 ANQGSEA. J gave up 4 bases and V 0 bases, and 9 bases lay outside the gene matches. CDR3 sequence: CSVEDGRQGNYNEQFF. DNA of the CDR3: TGCAGCGTTGAAGACGGAAGACAGGGTAATTACAATGAGCAGTTCTTC.

Note on this clone: The sample contains more than one DNA sequence encoding this CDR3. The chain combines TRBV9 with TRBJ1-2, with TRBD1 matching over 8 bases. The germline V gene encodes CDR1 SGDLS and CDR2 YYNGEE. The V gene end was trimmed by 5 bases and the J gene end by 5 bases; junction bases not matched to a gene: 2. The length of the CDR3 is 12 residues. CDR3 sequence (DNA): TGTGCCAGCAGGGACAGGGTGTATGGCTACACCTTC. It translates to CASRDRVYGYTF.

The chain links TRBV19 to TRBJ1-5; 11 positions match TRBD1. V was clipped by 4 bases and J by 0 bases; unmatched bases: 5. Germline-derived CDR1 and CDR2 are LNHDA and SQIVND (reference sequence). This CDR3 is 17 amino acids long. CDR3 nucleotides: TGTGCCAGTAGTAACGGACAGGGGGCTTATAGCAATCAGCCCCAGCATTTT. This translates into CASSNGQGAYSNQPQHF.

V is TRBV5-1 and J is TRBJ2-2; TRBD1 might be the D (6 bases). Germline V lookup: CDR1 SGHRS, CDR2 YFSETQ. V was shortened by 0 bases and J by 2 bases, with 8 bases between the two germline ends. The CDR3 spans 15 residues. CDR3 coding DNA: TGCGCCAGCAGCTTGGACAGGGTTAACACCGGGGAGCTGTTTTTT. Its translation is CASSLDRVNTGELFF.

The chain carries TRBV9 and TRBJ2-1; TRBD2 matches 10 bases. CDR1 and CDR2 from the germline V gene are SGDLS and YYNGEE. This CDR3 has 14 amino acids. V trimming: 3 bases; J trimming: 7 bases; junction bases outside the gene matches: 4. The CDR3 coding sequence is TGTGCCAGCAGCGGACTAGCGGGCGATAATGAGCAGTTCTTC. It encodes CASSGLAGDNEQFF.

DNA of the CDR3: TGTGCCAGCAGCGGGCGAGAAGGACTTAGCACAGATACGCAGTATTTT. Encoded protein: CASSGREGLSTDTQYF. V usage is TRBV5-4 and J usage is TRBJ2-3; D is perhaps TRBD2 (5 bases). V was pared by 4 bases and J by 0 bases, with 15 bases between. Germline-derived CDR1 and CDR2 are SGHNT and YYREEE (reference sequence). CDR3 size: 16 residues.

V and J are TRBV11-2 and TRBJ2-3; possibly TRBD2 for D (5 bases). CDR3 length: 17 residues. V lost 5 bases to trimming and J lost 2 bases, with 20 bases between them. Germline V lookup: CDR1 SGHAT, CDR2 FQNNGV. The CDR3 nucleotides read TGTGCCAGCAGCCTCCTTGGGCTAGCAGTTCCCACAGATACGCAGTATTTT. Its translation: CASSLLGLAVPTDTQYF.

The V call is TRBV4-2, the J call TRBJ1-2, with TRBD1 matching 7 bases. This CDR3 contains 16 residues. Trimming took 0 bases from V and 0 from J; bases not matched to a gene: 4. Germline CDR1 and CDR2: LGHNA and YNFKEQ. CDR3 amino acids: CASSQDWTGSNYGYTF. In nucleotides, the CDR3 is TGTGCCAGCAGCCAAGATTGGACAGGCTCTAACTATGGCTACACCTTC.

This clone has more than one count but fewer than ten. The J gene is TRBJ2-1, the V gene TRBV9; 7 bases line up with TRBD1. CDR1 and CDR2 (germline): SGDLS, YYNGEE. The CDR3 extends over 15 amino acids. V was pared by 4 bases and J by 8 bases, with 12 bases of the junction left unmatched. The CDR3, as DNA: TGTGCCAGCAGCTCTCCCGGGACAGTTGGGGATGAGCAGTTCTTC. Protein sequence: CASSSPGTVGDEQFF.

The V call is TRBV9, the J call TRBJ1-2; 9 bases are shared with TRBD1. J was trimmed by 3 bases and V by 4 bases; bases with no gene match: 13. Per germline, CDR1 SGDLS and CDR2 YYNGEE. The CDR3 length is 17 residues. In DNA, the CDR3 is TGTGCCAGCAGCCCACAGGGGGCGGGTTTCGGGGACTATGGCTACACCTTC. Protein: CASSPQGAGFGDYGYTF. Full variable domain (remainder filled in from reference TRBV9 and TRBJ1-2): DSGVTQTPKHLITATGQRVTLRCSPRSGDLSVYWYQQSLDQGLQFLIQYYNGEERAKGNILERFSAQQFPDLHSELNLSSLELGDSALYFCASSPQGAGFGDYGYTFGSGTRLTVV.

The chain carries TRBV11-2 and TRBJ1-1; TRBD1 aligns across 7 bases. Germline CDR1 reads SGHAT; CDR2 reads FQNNGV. Trimming cost V 3 bases and J 2 bases; bases outside gene matches: 6. The CDR3 has 15 residues. The CDR3 spells CASSLWTGGNTEAFF. The CDR3 DNA is TGTGCCAGCAGCTTGTGGACAGGAGGAAACACTGAAGCTTTCTTT.